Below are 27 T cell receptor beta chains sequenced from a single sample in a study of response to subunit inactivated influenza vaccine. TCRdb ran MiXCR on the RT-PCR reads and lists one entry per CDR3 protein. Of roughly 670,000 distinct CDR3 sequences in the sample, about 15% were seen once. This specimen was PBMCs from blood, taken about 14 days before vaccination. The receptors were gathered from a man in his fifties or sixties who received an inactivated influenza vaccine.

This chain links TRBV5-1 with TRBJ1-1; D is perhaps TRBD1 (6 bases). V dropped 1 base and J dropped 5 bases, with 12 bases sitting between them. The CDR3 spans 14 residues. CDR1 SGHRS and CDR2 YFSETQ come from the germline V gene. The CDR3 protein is CASSLTGPETEAFF. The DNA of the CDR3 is TGCGCCAGCAGCTTGACAGGGCCGGAGACTGAAGCTTTCTTT.

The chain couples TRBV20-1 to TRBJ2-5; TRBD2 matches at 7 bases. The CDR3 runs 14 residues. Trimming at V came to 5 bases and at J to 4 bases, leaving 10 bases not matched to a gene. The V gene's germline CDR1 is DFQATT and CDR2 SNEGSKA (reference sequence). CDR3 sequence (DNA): TGCAGTGCTCCAAGAGCGGGGTACCGAGAGACCCAGTACTTC. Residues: CSAPRAGYRETQYF.

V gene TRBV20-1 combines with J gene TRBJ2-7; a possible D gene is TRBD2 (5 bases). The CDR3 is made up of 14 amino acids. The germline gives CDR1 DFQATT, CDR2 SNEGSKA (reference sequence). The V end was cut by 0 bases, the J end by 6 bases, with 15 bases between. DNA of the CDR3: TGCAGTGCTAGAGATTACCTAGCTGGGAGCGAGCAGTACTTC. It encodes CSARDYLAGSEQYF.

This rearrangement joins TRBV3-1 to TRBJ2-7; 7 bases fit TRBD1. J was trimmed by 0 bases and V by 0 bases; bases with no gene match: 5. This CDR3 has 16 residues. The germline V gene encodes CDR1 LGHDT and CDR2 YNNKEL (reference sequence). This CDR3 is CASSQEGTATSYEQYF. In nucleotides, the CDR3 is TGTGCCAGCAGCCAAGAGGGGACAGCTACCTCCTACGAGCAGTACTTC.

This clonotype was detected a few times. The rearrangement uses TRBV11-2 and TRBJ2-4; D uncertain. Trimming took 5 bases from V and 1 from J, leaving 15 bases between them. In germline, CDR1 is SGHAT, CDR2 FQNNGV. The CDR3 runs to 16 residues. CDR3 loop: CASSPFRQEAKNIQYF. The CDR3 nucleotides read TGTGCCAGCAGCCCCTTCCGTCAGGAGGCCAAAAACATTCAGTACTTC.

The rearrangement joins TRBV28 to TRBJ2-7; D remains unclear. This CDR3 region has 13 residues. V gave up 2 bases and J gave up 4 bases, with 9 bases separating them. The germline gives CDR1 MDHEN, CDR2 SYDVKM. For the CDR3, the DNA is TGTGCCAGCAGTTTAAGCCCAGGATACGAGCAGTACTTC. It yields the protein CASSLSPGYEQYF.

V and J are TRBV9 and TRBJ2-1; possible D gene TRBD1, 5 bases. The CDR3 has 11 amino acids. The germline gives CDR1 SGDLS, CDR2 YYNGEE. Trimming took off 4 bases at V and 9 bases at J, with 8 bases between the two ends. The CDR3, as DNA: TGTGCCAGCAGCCCTGGGGCTGAGCAGTTCTTC. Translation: CASSPGAEQFF.

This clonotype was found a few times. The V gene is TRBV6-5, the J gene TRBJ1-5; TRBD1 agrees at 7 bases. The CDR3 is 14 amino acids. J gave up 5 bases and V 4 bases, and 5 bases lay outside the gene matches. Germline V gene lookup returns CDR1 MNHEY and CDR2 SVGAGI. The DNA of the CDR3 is TGTGCCAGCAGTTCGGGACAGAGGGATCAGCCCCAGCATTTT. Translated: CASSSGQRDQPQHF.

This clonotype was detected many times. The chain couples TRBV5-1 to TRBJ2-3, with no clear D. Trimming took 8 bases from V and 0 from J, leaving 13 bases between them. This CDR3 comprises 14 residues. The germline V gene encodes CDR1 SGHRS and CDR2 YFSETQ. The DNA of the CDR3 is TGCGCCAGTCACAGTCACCCTAGCACAGATACGCAGTATTTT. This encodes CASHSHPSTDTQYF.

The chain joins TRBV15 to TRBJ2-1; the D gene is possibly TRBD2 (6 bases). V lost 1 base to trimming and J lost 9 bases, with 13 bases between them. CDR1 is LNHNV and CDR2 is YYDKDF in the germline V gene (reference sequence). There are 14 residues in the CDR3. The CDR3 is CATSRAERVGEQFF. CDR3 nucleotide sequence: TGTGCCACCAGCAGAGCGGAGCGGGTGGGTGAGCAGTTCTTC.

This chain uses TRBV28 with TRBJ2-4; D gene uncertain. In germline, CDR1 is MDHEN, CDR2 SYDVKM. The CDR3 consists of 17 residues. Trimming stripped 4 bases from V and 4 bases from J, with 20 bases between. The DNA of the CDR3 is TGTGCCAGCAGTTACATCTACAGCGACCGCTTAAAAAACATTCAGTACTTC. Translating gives CASSYIYSDRLKNIQYF.

CDR3 protein: CASTRPRGAAEAFF. The CDR3 nucleotides are TGTGCCAGCACCCGACCGCGAGGGGCCGCGGAAGCTTTCTTT. V gene TRBV6-2 or TRBV6-3 combines with J gene TRBJ1-1, with D possibly TRBD1 on 5 matching bases. CDR3 length equals 14 residues. Germline CDR1 reads MNHEY; CDR2 reads SVGEGT. The ends were cut back, 7 bases at V and 8 bases at J, with 20 bases in the middle.

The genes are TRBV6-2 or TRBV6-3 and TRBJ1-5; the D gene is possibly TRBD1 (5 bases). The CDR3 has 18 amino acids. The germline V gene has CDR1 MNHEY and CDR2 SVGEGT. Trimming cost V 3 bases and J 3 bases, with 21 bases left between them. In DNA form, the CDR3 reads TGTGCCAGCAGTTATCAAACGGGGGAGGGCTCCCTCAATCAGCCCCAGCATTTT. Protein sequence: CASSYQTGEGSLNQPQHF.

CDR3 nucleotide sequence: TGTGCCAGCCGGGGACAGGGGGCCACTGGTTCACCCCTCCACTTT. It yields the protein CASRGQGATGSPLHF. This chain joins TRBV3-1 and TRBJ1-6; 12 bases line up with TRBD1. With 8 bases clipped from V and 9 bases from J, the junction kept 8 bases outside the gene matches. Germline loops: CDR1 LGHDT, CDR2 YNNKEL (reference sequence). The CDR3 length is 15 residues.

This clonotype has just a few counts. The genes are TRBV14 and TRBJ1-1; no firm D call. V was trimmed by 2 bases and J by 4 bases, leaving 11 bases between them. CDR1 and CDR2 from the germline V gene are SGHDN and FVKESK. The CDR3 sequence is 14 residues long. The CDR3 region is CASSQRRLGTEAFF. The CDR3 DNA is TGTGCCAGCAGCCAACGCAGGTTGGGCACTGAAGCTTTCTTT.

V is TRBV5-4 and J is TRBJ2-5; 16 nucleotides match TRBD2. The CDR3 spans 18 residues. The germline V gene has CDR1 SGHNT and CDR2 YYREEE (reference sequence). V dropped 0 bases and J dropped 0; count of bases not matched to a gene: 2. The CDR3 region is CASSLAGLAGGYQETQYF. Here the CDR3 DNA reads TGTGCCAGCAGCTTGGCGGGACTAGCGGGGGGGTACCAAGAGACCCAGTACTTC.

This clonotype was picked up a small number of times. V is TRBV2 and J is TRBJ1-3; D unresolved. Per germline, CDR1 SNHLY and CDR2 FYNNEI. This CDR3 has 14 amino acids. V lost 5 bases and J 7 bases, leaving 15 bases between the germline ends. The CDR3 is CASSLPSVGNTIYF. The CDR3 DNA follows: TGTGCCAGCAGTCTTCCTTCCGTCGGGAACACCATATATTTT.

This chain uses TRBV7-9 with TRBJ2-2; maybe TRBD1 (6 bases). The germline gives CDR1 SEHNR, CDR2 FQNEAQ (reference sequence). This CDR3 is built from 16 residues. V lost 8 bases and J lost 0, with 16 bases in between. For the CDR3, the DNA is TGTGCCAGCGAGGCGGACAGCCATTCGAACACCGGGGAGCTGTTTTTT. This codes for CASEADSHSNTGELFF.

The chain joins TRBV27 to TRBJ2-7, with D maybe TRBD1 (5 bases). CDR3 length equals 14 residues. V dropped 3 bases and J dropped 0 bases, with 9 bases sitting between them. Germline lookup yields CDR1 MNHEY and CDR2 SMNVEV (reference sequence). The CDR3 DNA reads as TGTGCCAGCAGTTTTTCGGACAACTCCTACGAGCAGTACTTC. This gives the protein CASSFSDNSYEQYF.

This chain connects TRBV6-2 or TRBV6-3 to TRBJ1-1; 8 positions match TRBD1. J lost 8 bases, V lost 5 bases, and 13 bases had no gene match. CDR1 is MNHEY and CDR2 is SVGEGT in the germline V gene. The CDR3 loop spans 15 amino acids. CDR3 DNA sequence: TGTGCCAGCAGTAAAATCCGACAGGGGATCCAGGAAGCTTTCTTT. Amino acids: CASSKIRQGIQEAFF.

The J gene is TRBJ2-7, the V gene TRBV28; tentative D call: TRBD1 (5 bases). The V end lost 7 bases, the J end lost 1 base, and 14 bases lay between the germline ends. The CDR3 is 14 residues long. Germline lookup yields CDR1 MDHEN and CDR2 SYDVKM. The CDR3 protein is CASTWAGSSYEQYF. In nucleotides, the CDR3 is TGTGCCAGCACCTGGGCAGGGTCATCCTACGAGCAGTACTTC.

CDR3 loop: CASSFRAKRGGLSYNEQFF. CDR3 bases: TGTGCCAGCAGCTTCCGCGCAAAGCGGGGGGGCCTCTCCTACAATGAGCAGTTCTTC. The chain employs TRBV7-2 and TRBJ2-1, with TRBD2 identical over 10 bases. Germline-derived CDR1 and CDR2 are SGHTA and FQGNSA. The CDR3 contains 19 residues. The trim removed 3 bases at V and 0 bases at J, leaving 11 bases unmatched.

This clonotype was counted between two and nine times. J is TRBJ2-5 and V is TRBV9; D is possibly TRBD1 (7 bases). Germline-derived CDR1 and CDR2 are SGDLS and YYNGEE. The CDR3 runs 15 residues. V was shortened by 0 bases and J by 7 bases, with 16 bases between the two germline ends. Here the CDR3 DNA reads TGTGCCAGCAGCGTAGGTGGGGGGACAGAAACGACCCAGTACTTC. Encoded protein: CASSVGGGTETTQYF.

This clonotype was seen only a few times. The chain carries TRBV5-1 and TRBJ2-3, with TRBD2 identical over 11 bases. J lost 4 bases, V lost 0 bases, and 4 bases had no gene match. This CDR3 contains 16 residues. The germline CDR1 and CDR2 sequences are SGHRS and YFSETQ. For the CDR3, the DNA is TGCGCCAGCAGCTTGGTGGGGACTAGCGGATCAGATACGCAGTATTTT. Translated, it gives CASSLVGTSGSDTQYF.

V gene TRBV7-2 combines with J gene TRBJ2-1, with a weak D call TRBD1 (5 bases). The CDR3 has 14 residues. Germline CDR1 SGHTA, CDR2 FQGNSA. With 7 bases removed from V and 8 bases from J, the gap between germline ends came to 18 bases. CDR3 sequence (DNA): TGTGCCAGCAATAAACAGGACCCCTCCTATGAGCAGTTCTTC. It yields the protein CASNKQDPSYEQFF.

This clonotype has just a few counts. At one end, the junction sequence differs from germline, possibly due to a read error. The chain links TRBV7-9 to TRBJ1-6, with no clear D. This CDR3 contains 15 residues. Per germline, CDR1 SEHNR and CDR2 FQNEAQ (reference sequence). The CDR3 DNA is TGTGCCAGCAGCCTAGCGATGGGTGTGAATTCACCCCTCCACTTT. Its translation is CASSLAMGVNSPLHF.

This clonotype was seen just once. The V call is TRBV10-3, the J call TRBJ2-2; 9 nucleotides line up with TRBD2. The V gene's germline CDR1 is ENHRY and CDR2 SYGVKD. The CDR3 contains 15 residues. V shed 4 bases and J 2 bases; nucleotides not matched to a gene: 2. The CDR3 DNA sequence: TGTGCCATCAGTGGACTAGCGGTCAACACCGGGGAGCTGTTTTTT. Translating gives CAISGLAVNTGELFF.